Here is one T cell receptor (beta chain) with its context. The table came from immunoSEQ multiplex PCR; TCRdb's copy has only in-frame clones and leaves some out. Here the sample spans tens of thousands of clones, 94% being singletons. This sample was included in a study of human thymus T cells. Between the trimmed V and J ends, which lost 5 bases and 5 bases, there was a span of 18 bases. CDR3 length: 15 amino acids. CDR1 is MGHRA and CDR2 is YSYEKL in the germline V gene. The receptor's source is a boy less than two years old with a congenital heart defect but otherwise immunologically healthy. V and J are TRBV4-1 and TRBJ1-1; D perhaps matches TRBD1 (5 bases). Sequencing was performed on blood. The CDR3 loop is CASSSEAGAHTEAFF. In nucleotides, the CDR3 is TGCGCCAGCAGCTCCGAAGCCGGGGCACATACTGAAGCTTTCTTT.